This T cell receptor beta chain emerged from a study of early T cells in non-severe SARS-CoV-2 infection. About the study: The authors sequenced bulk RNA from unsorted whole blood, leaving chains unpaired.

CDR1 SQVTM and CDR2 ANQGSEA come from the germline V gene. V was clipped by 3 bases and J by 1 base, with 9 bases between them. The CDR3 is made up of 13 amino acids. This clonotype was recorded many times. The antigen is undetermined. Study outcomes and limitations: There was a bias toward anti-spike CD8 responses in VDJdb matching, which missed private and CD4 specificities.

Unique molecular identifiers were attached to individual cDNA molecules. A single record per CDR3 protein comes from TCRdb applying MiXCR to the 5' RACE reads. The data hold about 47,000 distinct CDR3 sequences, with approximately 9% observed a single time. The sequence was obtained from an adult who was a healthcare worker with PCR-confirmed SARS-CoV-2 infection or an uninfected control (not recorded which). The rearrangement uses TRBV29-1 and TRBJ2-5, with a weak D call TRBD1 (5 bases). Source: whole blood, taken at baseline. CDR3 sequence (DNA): TGCAGCGTTGATTTGACAGCCCAAGAGACCCAGTACTTC. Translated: CSVDLTAQETQYF.